One sample yielded the 28 T cell receptor beta chains listed below, sequenced in a study of cytomegalovirus exposure and HLA in healthy donors. Repertoires were generated with immunoSEQ multiplex PCR, while TCRdb's copy carries only in-frame clones and drops some. The sample includes more than 110,000 clones, approximately 94% of them seen just once. Material for sequencing was PBMCs. Receptor source: a man younger than 30 in good health and CMV-seropositive.

This chain joins TRBV7-9 and TRBJ1-2; 9 nucleotides line up with TRBD1. The CDR3 has 12 amino acids. Germline CDR1 is SEHNR and CDR2 is FQNEAQ (reference sequence). The V segment lost 8 bases and the J segment 8 bases; nucleotides outside the gene matches: 6. The CDR3 nucleotides read TGTGCCAGCGGGACAGGGAGGATCGGCTACACCTTC. As protein: CASGTGRIGYTF.

V is TRBV21-1 and J is TRBJ2-1; no check of the table's D call, TRBD2, against the DNA was made. TRBV21-1 is an annotated pseudogene. This CDR3 region has 20 residues. The CDR3 sequence is CASSKGRLVGGAQPYNEQFF. For the CDR3, the DNA is TGTGCCAGCAGCAAAGGACGCCTAGTAGGAGGGGCCCAACCTTACAATGAGCAGTTCTTC.

This clone was found once. The rearrangement joins TRBV19 to TRBJ2-5; maybe TRBD1 (5 bases). The CDR3 spans 14 residues. Germline CDR1 reads LNHDA; CDR2 reads SQIVND (reference sequence). V lost 4 bases and J 2 bases, leaving 11 bases between the germline ends. CDR3 nucleotides: TGTGCCAGTAGTACCCAGGGTCTTCAAGAGACCCAGTACTTC. This codes for CASSTQGLQETQYF.

J is TRBJ2-1 and V is TRBV2; 10 bases align to TRBD1. This CDR3 spans 17 amino acids. With V trimmed by 6 bases and J by 8 bases, 16 bases remained unmatched. Germline assignment: CDR1 SNHLY and CDR2 FYNNEI. Written as DNA, the CDR3 is TGTGCCAGCAGGTGGGAAAACGGGACAGGGGTCGACGATGAGCAGTTCTTC. Translating it yields CASRWENGTGVDDEQFF.

The chain carries TRBV6-5 and TRBJ2-1, with TRBD2 identical over 14 bases. CDR1 and CDR2 (germline): MNHEY, SVGAGI. V lost 6 bases, J lost 4 bases, and 2 bases stayed unmatched. This CDR3 is 15 amino acids long. CDR3 region: CASRGLAGAYNEQFF. DNA for the CDR3: TGTGCCAGCAGGGGACTAGCGGGAGCATACAATGAGCAGTTCTTC.

The rearrangement uses TRBV4-2 and TRBJ2-1; D perhaps matches TRBD1 (5 bases). The ends were cut back, 1 base at V and 6 bases at J, with 16 bases in the middle. This CDR3 is 16 amino acids long. Germline CDR1 LGHNA, CDR2 YNFKEQ. The CDR3, as DNA: TGTGCCAGCAGCCAAGCCATGACAGTCCAGGCCAATGAGCAGTTCTTC. This codes for CASSQAMTVQANEQFF.

This sequence joins TRBV28 and TRBJ1-4; D ambiguous. V was clipped by 7 bases and J by 3 bases, with 18 bases between them. The germline V gene has CDR1 MDHEN and CDR2 SYDVKM. The CDR3 covers 16 residues. CDR3 DNA: TGTGCCAGCATCGCACATTCGGGAGGAGCTAATGAAAAACTGTTTTTT. It translates to CASIAHSGGANEKLFF.

The CDR3 DNA is TGTGCCAGCAGCCCAACTTGGGGGGGCACAGATACGCAGTATTTT. Protein sequence: CASSPTWGGTDTQYF. The chain carries TRBV11-2 and TRBJ2-3; TRBD2 is a possible D gene (6 bases). Germline loops: CDR1 SGHAT, CDR2 FQNNGV. The CDR3 loop spans 15 amino acids. V lost 5 bases and J lost 1, with 13 bases in between.

V gene TRBV10-3 combines with J gene TRBJ1-2, with 7 nucleotides matching TRBD1. V was pared by 7 bases and J by 5 bases, with 4 bases of the junction left unmatched. Per the germline V gene, CDR1 is ENHRY and CDR2 is SYGVKD. CDR3 length equals 12 residues. CDR3 residues: CAIKGAYYGYTF. DNA for the CDR3: TGTGCCATCAAGGGGGCTTATTATGGCTACACCTTC.

V gene TRBV30 combines with J gene TRBJ1-4, with D perhaps TRBD1 (5 bases). CDR1 and CDR2 (germline): GTSNPN, SVGIG (reference sequence). CDR3 length: 10 amino acids. In DNA, the CDR3 is TGTGCAGGGACTCGGGAAAAACTGTTTTTT. Translation: CAGTREKLFF.

The chain couples TRBV9 to TRBJ2-1, with a possible D match to TRBD2 (6 bases). Trimming took off 0 bases at V and 10 bases at J, with 11 bases between the two ends. CDR3 size: 13 residues. CDR1 is SGDLS, CDR2 YYNGEE, per germline. CDR3 DNA: TGTGCCAGCAGCGTAGCTACCCTAGCGGAGCAGTTCTTC. Its protein product is CASSVATLAEQFF.

The chain uses TRBV4-2 and TRBJ2-1; 9 positions match TRBD1. The V and J ends lost 3 bases and 8 bases, in that order; junction bases with no gene match: 14. The CDR3 loop spans 17 amino acids. CDR1 is LGHNA, CDR2 YNFKEQ, per germline. This CDR3 reads CASSHATSGQGNDEQFF. Here the CDR3 DNA reads TGTGCCAGCAGCCATGCTACGAGCGGACAGGGGAATGATGAGCAGTTCTTC.

The rearrangement links TRBV5-1 to TRBJ2-1; D is perhaps TRBD2 (6 bases). The germline gives CDR1 SGHRS, CDR2 YFSETQ. Trimming shortened V by 5 bases and J by 1 base, and 16 bases separated the two germline ends. The CDR3 extends over 16 amino acids. CDR3 in amino acids: CASSPRLDPSYNEQFF. As DNA, the CDR3 is TGCGCCAGCAGTCCCCGACTAGATCCTTCCTACAATGAGCAGTTCTTC.

This chain uses TRBV9 with TRBJ2-1; 9 bases agree with TRBD2. CDR1 and CDR2 from the germline V gene are SGDLS and YYNGEE. V gave up 0 bases and J gave up 2 bases; unmatched junction bases: 6. This CDR3 is built from 17 residues. The CDR3, as DNA: TGTGCCAGCAGCGTAGAGCGGGCTAGCGGGGCCTACAATGAGCAGTTCTTC. Translation: CASSVERASGAYNEQFF.

This chain connects TRBV19 to TRBJ1-1; weak D call: TRBD1 (6 bases). The CDR3 has 13 residues. CDR1 and CDR2 (germline): LNHDA, SQIVND (reference sequence). Trimming shortened V by 1 base and J by 10 bases, and 13 bases separated the two germline ends. CDR3 sequence (DNA): TGTGCCAGTAGTATAGTGAGGGGGAGTGGAGCTTTCTTT. Translation gives CASSIVRGSGAFF.

V usage is TRBV5-6 and J usage is TRBJ1-4; D may be TRBD1 (6 bases). The CDR3 has 14 amino acids. V dropped 4 bases and J dropped 9 bases, with 16 bases sitting between them. Germline assignment: CDR1 SGHDT and CDR2 YYEEEE. This CDR3 reads CASSLGRGAKKLFF. DNA of the CDR3: TGTGCCAGCAGCCTAGGCCGGGGGGCCAAAAAACTGTTTTTT.

This chain uses TRBV6-6 with TRBJ2-1, with 8 bases matching TRBD2. Per the germline V gene, CDR1 is MNHNY and CDR2 is SVGAGI (reference sequence). This CDR3 is built from 16 residues. The V gene end was trimmed by 3 bases and the J gene end by 15 bases; junction bases not matched to a gene: 19. CDR3 loop: CASSYSLRGRPQGRFF. CDR3 DNA sequence: TGTGCCAGCAGTTATTCTTTGCGCGGGAGGCCTCAAGGTCGGTTCTTC.

The V gene is TRBV9, the J gene TRBJ1-2; 7 nucleotides line up with TRBD1. The CDR3 totals 13 residues. CDR1 SGDLS and CDR2 YYNGEE come from the germline V gene. Trimming removed 4 bases from V and 4 bases from J; junction bases left unmatched: 4. CDR3 DNA: TGTGCCAGCAGCCGTACAGGGGTCTATGGCTACACCTTC. Translation: CASSRTGVYGYTF.

This chain connects TRBV9 to TRBJ2-1; TRBD2 matches 10 bases. The germline CDR1 and CDR2 sequences are SGDLS and YYNGEE. The CDR3 runs 17 residues. V was pared by 0 bases and J by 7 bases, with 10 bases of the junction left unmatched. The CDR3 DNA reads as TGTGCCAGCAGCGTAGACTCAGCGGGAGGGCCGAGGAATGAGCAGTTCTTC. This encodes CASSVDSAGGPRNEQFF.

This chain joins TRBV27 and TRBJ1-2, with TRBD1 as a possible D gene (5 bases). The ends were cut back, 2 bases at V and 2 bases at J, with 9 bases in the middle. The CDR3 totals 14 residues. Germline V gene data show CDR1 as MNHEY and CDR2 as SMNVEV (reference sequence). The CDR3: CASSLKGHNYGYTF. The CDR3 DNA reads TGTGCCAGCAGTTTAAAAGGACACAACTATGGCTACACCTTC.

This clone appeared a single time. This sequence joins TRBV5-6 and TRBJ2-7; 9 bases line up with TRBD1. The trim removed 1 base at V and 3 bases at J, leaving 5 bases unmatched. The germline CDR1 and CDR2 sequences are SGHDT and YYEEEE. The CDR3 contains 15 residues. CDR3 sequence (DNA): TGTGCCAGCAGCTTGCAACAGGGGGCCCGCTACGAGCAGTACTTC. This sequence encodes CASSLQQGARYEQYF.

The J gene is TRBJ2-5, the V gene TRBV2; 7 bases are a match to TRBD2. The CDR3 totals 12 residues. CDR1 and CDR2 (germline): SNHLY, FYNNEI. J was trimmed by 13 bases and V by 6 bases; bases with no gene match: 11. CDR3 nucleotide sequence: TGTGCCAGCAGCCCTCCGGGACTACCCGCGTACTTC. Amino acid sequence: CASSPPGLPAYF. The complete variable domain, with remaining parts taken from reference TRBV2 and TRBJ2-5, reads EPEVTQTPSHQVTQMGQEVILRCVPISNHLYFYWYRQILGQKVEFLVSFYNNEISEKSEIFDDQFSVERPDGSNFTLKIRSTKLEDSAMYFCASSPPGLPAYFGPGTRLLVL.

This clone came up a few times. The chain's CDR3 is CASTHNYGYTF. The CDR3, as DNA: TGTGCCAGCACCCATAACTATGGCTACACCTTC. This chain connects TRBV6-6 to TRBJ1-2, with unresolved D. The V gene's germline CDR1 is MNHNY and CDR2 SVGAGI (reference sequence). This CDR3 spans 11 amino acids. V was cut by 7 bases and J by 1 base, with 4 bases left in between.

J is TRBJ2-7 and V is TRBV6-1; TRBD2 matches at 11 bases. This CDR3 is 13 amino acids long. Germline V gene lookup returns CDR1 MNHNS and CDR2 SASEGT. V was pared by 8 bases and J by 4 bases, with 4 bases of the junction left unmatched. The CDR3 bases are TGTGCCAGCGCTAGCGGGAGGTGGTACGAGCAGTACTTC. Amino acid sequence: CASASGRWYEQYF.

V usage is TRBV9 and J usage is TRBJ1-3; D not certain. There are 14 residues in the CDR3. The ends were cut back, 3 bases at V and 0 bases at J, with 7 bases in the middle. Looked up from germline, CDR1 is SGDLS and CDR2 is YYNGEE. DNA for the CDR3: TGTGCCAGCAGCGGCGGCGGCTCTGGAAACACCATATATTTT. Protein product: CASSGGGSGNTIYF.

The chain has TRBV9 and TRBJ2-3; TRBD2 matches 16 bases. V dropped 4 bases and J dropped 6; count of bases not matched to a gene: 5. CDR1 is SGDLS, CDR2 YYNGEE, per germline. This CDR3 comprises 16 residues. This chain's CDR3 is CASSTGTSGRADTQYF. In DNA, the CDR3 is TGTGCCAGCAGCACGGGGACTAGCGGGAGGGCGGATACGCAGTATTTT.

This clone was detected only once. This sequence joins TRBV19 and TRBJ2-5, with a weak D call TRBD1 (6 bases). Per the germline V gene, CDR1 is LNHDA and CDR2 is SQIVND (reference sequence). V dropped 3 bases and J dropped 2 bases, with 19 bases sitting between them. The CDR3 is made up of 17 amino acids. CDR3 in amino acids: CASSIMGAGDLQETQYF. CDR3 nucleotides: TGTGCCAGTAGTATCATGGGGGCCGGGGATTTACAAGAGACCCAGTACTTC.

This clone was observed a handful of times. This chain links TRBV7-9 with TRBJ2-7; 9 bases fit TRBD2. The germline V gene has CDR1 SEHNR and CDR2 FQNEAQ (reference sequence). V trimming: 11 bases; J trimming: 3 bases; junction bases outside the gene matches: 11. CDR3 length: 14 amino acids. CDR3 in amino acids: CALEREDRGYEQYF. CDR3 DNA sequence: TGTGCCCTCGAGCGGGAGGATAGAGGCTACGAGCAGTACTTC.